Listed below are T cell receptor beta chains from one sample, sequenced in a study of CD8 T cells in Susac syndrome. TCRdb processed the immunoSEQ multiplex PCR reads anew with MiXCR; each CDR3 protein has one entry. The repertoire consists of over 95,000 distinct CDR3 sequences, with about 90% occurring once and the leading ten covering 0.11% to 0.15%. Sequencing was performed on CD4+ T cells from PBMCs. The receptors derive from a human donor in good health. The CDR3 runs from the conserved cysteine through the conserved F or W. The order of the fields is V gene, J gene, D gene, clone size, CDR3 protein, CDR3 DNA. D genes are given only for firm matches. A clone size is listed for some rows: how often the clone was seen (once, few, many), or a class if it is expanded.

V: TRBV6-2/TRBV6-3
J: TRBJ2-3
D: TRBD2
size: NA
CDR3: CASSYGTSGRFTDTQYF
DNA: TGTGCCAGCAGTTACGGGACTAGCGGGAGGTTCACAGATACGCAGTATTTT

V: TRBV20-1
J: TRBJ2-7
D: TRBD2
size: NA
CDR3: CSAPSGNTISYEQYF
DNA: TGCAGTGCTCCTAGCGGAAACACCATCTCCTACGAGCAGTACTTC

V: TRBV7-2
J: TRBJ1-3
D: NA
size: NA
CDR3: CASSSRVTGNTIYF
DNA: TGTGCCAGCAGCTCCAGGGTTACTGGAAACACCATATATTTT

V: TRBV7-9
J: TRBJ1-1
D: NA
size: NA
CDR3: CASSFFRVEAFF
DNA: TGTGCCAGCAGCTTTTTCCGGGTTGAAGCTTTCTTT

V: TRBV4-3
J: TRBJ2-5
D: TRBD2
size: NA
CDR3: CASSQYSGGARETQYF
DNA: TGCGCCAGCAGCCAATATAGCGGGGGGGCCCGCGAGACCCAGTACTTC

V: TRBV7-9
J: TRBJ1-6
D: NA
size: once
CDR3: CASSLGLENRLSPLHF
DNA: TGTGCCAGCAGCTTAGGGTTGGAGAATCGGCTATCACCCCTCCACTTT

V: TRBV5-5
J: TRBJ1-2
D: NA
size: once
CDR3: CASSLRSDYGYTF
DNA: TGTGCCAGCAGCTTGAGGTCAGATTATGGCTACACCTTC

V: TRBV5-6
J: TRBJ2-7
D: NA
size: NA
CDR3: CASRFRTATYEQYF
DNA: TGTGCCAGCCGATTTCGGACAGCCACTTACGAGCAGTACTTC

V: TRBV25-1
J: TRBJ2-5
D: TRBD1
size: NA
CDR3: CASRGLDRSQETQYF
DNA: TGTGCCAGCAGAGGCTTGGACAGGAGCCAAGAGACCCAGTACTTC

V: TRBV6-1
J: TRBJ2-7
D: NA
size: NA
CDR3: CASSVLGSSYEQYF
DNA: TGTGCCAGCAGTGTACTGGGAAGCTCCTACGAGCAGTACTTC

V: TRBV7-2
J: TRBJ2-5
D: TRBD1
size: NA
CDR3: CASSSWGQGETQYF
DNA: TGTGCCAGCAGCTCCTGGGGACAGGGTGAGACCCAGTACTTC

V: TRBV5-1
J: TRBJ1-1
D: NA
size: NA
CDR3: CASSDGGTLNTEAFF
DNA: TGCGCCAGCAGTGATGGCGGGACACTGAACACTGAAGCTTTCTTT

V: TRBV4-3
J: TRBJ2-3
D: NA
size: once
CDR3: CASSQVFQILTDTQYF
DNA: TGCGCCAGCAGCCAAGTCTTCCAGATCCTCACAGATACGCAGTATTTT

V: TRBV29-1
J: TRBJ2-1
D: NA
size: NA
CDR3: CSVNIGGVNEQFF
DNA: TGCAGCGTTAACATCGGAGGGGTCAATGAGCAGTTCTTC

V: TRBV30
J: TRBJ2-2
D: NA
size: NA
CDR3: CAWSPDTGELFF
DNA: TGTGCCTGGAGTCCGGACACCGGGGAGCTGTTTTTT

V: TRBV5-1
J: TRBJ1-1
D: NA
size: NA
CDR3: CASSFSVQGLGTEAFF
DNA: TGCGCCAGCAGCTTCAGTGTCCAGGGTTTAGGAACTGAAGCTTTCTTT

V: TRBV6-5
J: TRBJ2-3
D: NA
size: NA
CDR3: CASSYVGKQDTDTQYF
DNA: TGTGCCAGCAGTTACGTCGGAAAACAAGACACAGATACGCAGTATTTT

V: TRBV29-1
J: TRBJ2-1
D: TRBD2
size: NA
CDR3: CSASGLPANEQFF
DNA: TGCAGCGCATCGGGACTACCGGCCAATGAGCAGTTCTTC

V: TRBV7-9
J: TRBJ1-1
D: NA
size: NA
CDR3: CASQSLTNTEAFF
DNA: TGTGCCAGCCAGTCCCTTACGAACACTGAAGCTTTCTTT

V: TRBV6-5
J: TRBJ1-1
D: NA
size: NA
CDR3: CASSNTGGKAFF
DNA: TGTGCCAGCAGCAATACAGGAGGAAAAGCTTTCTTT

V: TRBV7-3
J: TRBJ2-1
D: TRBD2
size: NA
CDR3: CASSLRLRTSGYNEQFF
DNA: TGTGCCAGCAGCTTAAGGTTGCGGACTAGCGGCTACAATGAGCAGTTCTTC

V: TRBV5-1
J: TRBJ2-1
D: NA
size: NA
CDR3: CASSLAPGNEQFF
DNA: TGCGCCAGCAGCTTGGCTCCAGGCAATGAGCAGTTCTTC

V: TRBV12-3/TRBV12-4
J: TRBJ1-5
D: NA
size: NA
CDR3: CASSYQGSVNQPQHF
DNA: TGTGCCAGCAGTTATCAGGGGTCGGTCAATCAGCCCCAGCATTTT

V: TRBV5-4
J: TRBJ2-7
D: NA
size: NA
CDR3: CASSSDHKEVQGYEQYF
DNA: TGTGCCAGCAGCTCCGACCACAAGGAGGTTCAAGGGTACGAGCAGTACTTC

V: TRBV29-1
J: TRBJ1-2
D: NA
size: NA
CDR3: CSVVQGDGYTF
DNA: TGCAGCGTTGTACAGGGCGATGGCTACACCTTC

V: TRBV11-3
J: TRBJ2-1
D: NA
size: NA
CDR3: CASSLARGAYEQFF
DNA: TGTGCCAGCAGCTTGGCAAGGGGGGCATATGAGCAGTTCTTC

V: TRBV3-1
J: TRBJ2-1
D: NA
size: NA
CDR3: CASSRRGNIYNEQFF
DNA: TGTGCCAGCAGCCGAAGAGGGAATATCTACAATGAGCAGTTCTTC

V: TRBV30
J: TRBJ1-5
D: NA
size: NA
CDR3: CAWSVTASNQPQHF
DNA: TGTGCCTGGAGTGTAACAGCTAGCAATCAGCCCCAGCATTTT

V: TRBV25-1
J: TRBJ1-1
D: NA
size: NA
CDR3: CASSERANTEAFF
DNA: TGTGCCAGCAGTGAGAGGGCGAACACTGAAGCTTTCTTT

V: TRBV28
J: TRBJ2-2
D: NA
size: NA
CDR3: CASSLNYLTGELFF
DNA: TGTGCCAGCAGTCTTAACTACCTCACCGGGGAGCTGTTTTTT

V: TRBV20-1
J: TRBJ2-3
D: NA
size: NA
CDR3: CSATRRGESSDTQYF
DNA: TGCAGTGCGACGAGGAGGGGAGAAAGCTCAGATACGCAGTATTTT

V: TRBV7-3
J: TRBJ1-1
D: NA
size: once
CDR3: CASSPRPGIPEAFF
DNA: TGTGCCAGCAGCCCCCGACCCGGCATTCCTGAAGCTTTCTTT

V: TRBV23-1
J: TRBJ1-2
D: TRBD1
size: NA
CDR3: CASSQPSQGAVYGYTF
DNA: TGCGCCAGCAGTCAACCGTCCCAGGGGGCGGTCTATGGCTACACCTTC

V: TRBV3-1
J: TRBJ2-5
D: TRBD1
size: NA
CDR3: CASSQDLGTGQKTQYF
DNA: TGTGCCAGCAGCCAAGACTTGGGGACAGGTCAAAAGACCCAGTACTTC

V: TRBV12-3/TRBV12-4
J: TRBJ1-3
D: NA
size: NA
CDR3: CASKPDLSGNTIYF
DNA: TGTGCCAGCAAGCCGGACCTCTCTGGAAACACCATATATTTT

V: TRBV5-1
J: TRBJ1-2
D: TRBD1
size: NA
CDR3: CASSLVTGDGYTF
DNA: TGCGCCAGCAGCTTGGTGACAGGGGATGGCTACACCTTC

V: TRBV19
J: TRBJ2-1
D: NA
size: NA
CDR3: CASSKAAGQVRNNEQFF
DNA: TGTGCCAGTAGTAAAGCTGCAGGGCAGGTTCGCAATAATGAGCAGTTCTTC

V: TRBV7-6
J: TRBJ2-7
D: NA
size: once
CDR3: CASSLGSGRVVGTYEQYF
DNA: TGTGCCAGCAGCTTAGGATCCGGCAGGGTCGTGGGCACCTACGAGCAGTACTTC

V: TRBV6-1
J: TRBJ1-1
D: TRBD1
size: few
CDR3: CASSLDRGQAFF
DNA: TGTGCCAGCAGCCTCGACAGGGGGCAAGCTTTCTTT

V: TRBV6-2/TRBV6-3
J: TRBJ2-4
D: NA
size: NA
CDR3: CASSPPGKNIQYF
DNA: TGTGCCAGCAGCCCCCCCGGCAAAAACATTCAGTACTTC

V: TRBV6-5
J: TRBJ2-7
D: NA
size: NA
CDR3: CASSLMRGDYEQYF
DNA: TGTGCCAGCAGTTTAATGAGGGGCGATTACGAGCAGTACTTC

V: TRBV7-3
J: TRBJ2-1
D: TRBD2
size: NA
CDR3: CASSFLAGDEYNEQFF
DNA: TGTGCCAGCAGCTTCCTAGCGGGAGACGAATACAATGAGCAGTTCTTC

V: TRBV12-3/TRBV12-4
J: TRBJ2-7
D: NA
size: NA
CDR3: CASSLALGYEQYF
DNA: TGTGCCAGCAGTTTAGCGCTGGGCTACGAGCAGTACTTC

V: TRBV20-1
J: TRBJ2-2
D: TRBD2
size: NA
CDR3: CSARVPQSSGNTGELFF
DNA: TGCAGTGCTAGAGTTCCGCAGTCTAGCGGGAACACCGGGGAGCTGTTTTTT

V: TRBV3-1
J: TRBJ1-4
D: TRBD1
size: NA
CDR3: CASSQTTGGAEKLFF
DNA: TGTGCCAGCAGCCAAACCACAGGGGGGGCCGAAAAACTGTTTTTT

V: TRBV2
J: TRBJ2-7
D: NA
size: NA
CDR3: CASIEGRADSYEQYF
DNA: TGTGCCAGCATCGAAGGGCGGGCCGACTCCTACGAGCAGTACTTC

V: TRBV7-2
J: TRBJ2-2
D: NA
size: NA
CDR3: CASTREIGELFF
DNA: TGTGCCAGCACTCGGGAGATCGGGGAGCTGTTTTTT

V: TRBV12-3/TRBV12-4
J: TRBJ1-5
D: NA
size: NA
CDR3: CASSSANSNQPQHF
DNA: TGTGCCAGCAGTTCGGCCAATAGCAATCAGCCCCAGCATTTT

V: TRBV7-9
J: TRBJ1-3
D: NA
size: NA
CDR3: CASSLSNLRGSSGNTIYF
DNA: TGTGCCAGCAGCTTATCAAATCTCCGTGGGAGCTCTGGAAACACCATATATTTT

V: TRBV7-2
J: TRBJ2-7
D: NA
size: NA
CDR3: CASSLVRVGEQYF
DNA: TGTGCCAGCAGCTTAGTCAGGGTAGGCGAGCAGTACTTC

V: TRBV4-2
J: TRBJ2-7
D: NA
size: NA
CDR3: CASSQEGRKGITEQYF
DNA: TGTGCCAGCAGCCAAGAGGGACGAAAGGGGATCACGGAGCAGTACTTC

V: TRBV20-1
J: TRBJ2-3
D: NA
size: NA
CDR3: CSAAPDGGITDTQYF
DNA: TGCAGTGCCGCGCCCGATGGGGGGATCACAGATACGCAGTATTTT

V: TRBV5-1
J: TRBJ1-3
D: NA
size: NA
CDR3: CASTSGQALSGNTIYF
DNA: TGCGCCAGCACCTCGGGGCAGGCACTCTCTGGAAACACCATATATTTT

V: TRBV6-2/TRBV6-3
J: TRBJ2-1
D: TRBD2
size: NA
CDR3: CASSSSGAESNEQFF
DNA: TGTGCCAGCAGTTCCAGCGGGGCGGAGAGCAATGAGCAGTTCTTC

V: TRBV4-3
J: TRBJ2-4
D: NA
size: NA
CDR3: CASSQDLPLDRTKNIQYF
DNA: TGCGCCAGCAGCCAAGATCTCCCCCTTGACAGGACCAAAAACATTCAGTACTTC

V: TRBV18
J: TRBJ2-6
D: NA
size: NA
CDR3: CASSPPDPGVGANVLTF
DNA: TGTGCCAGCTCACCGCCAGACCCGGGGGTTGGGGCCAACGTCCTGACTTTC

V: TRBV7-3
J: TRBJ2-2
D: TRBD2
size: few
CDR3: CASSFSGRGTGELFF
DNA: TGTGCCAGCAGCTTTAGCGGGCGTGGCACCGGGGAGCTGTTTTTT